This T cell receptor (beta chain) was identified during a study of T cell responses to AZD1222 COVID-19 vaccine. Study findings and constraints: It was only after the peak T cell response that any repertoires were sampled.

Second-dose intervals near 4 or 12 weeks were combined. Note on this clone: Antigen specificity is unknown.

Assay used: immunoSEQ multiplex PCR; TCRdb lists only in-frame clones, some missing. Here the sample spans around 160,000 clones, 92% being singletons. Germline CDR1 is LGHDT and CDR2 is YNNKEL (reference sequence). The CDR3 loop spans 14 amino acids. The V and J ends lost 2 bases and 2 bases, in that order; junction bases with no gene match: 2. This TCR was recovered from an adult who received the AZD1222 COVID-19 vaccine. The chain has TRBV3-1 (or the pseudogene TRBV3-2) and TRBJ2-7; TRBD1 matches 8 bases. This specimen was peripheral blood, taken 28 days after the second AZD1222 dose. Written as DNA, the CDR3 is TGTGCCAGCAGCCAAACGACAGGGGCCTACGAGCAGTACTTC. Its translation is CASSQTTGAYEQYF.